This T cell receptor (beta chain) was sequenced for a study of beta chain features in type 1 diabetes. Study-level results: Shortening of TCRB CDR3s, moderate but significant, appeared in all four CD4+ subsets of Type 1 diabetes patients. Individuals with type 1 diabetes displayed fewer insertions and more deletions at VDJ junctions.

V was cut by 1 base and J by 2 bases, with 15 bases left in between. This CDR3 comprises 17 residues. CDR1 is LGHNA and CDR2 is YNFKEQ in the germline V gene. Since all of the isolated RNA was reverse transcribed, expressed TCRB transcripts were what got sequenced. Sequenced by immunoSEQ multiplex PCR; TCRdb stores in-frame clones only, minus some. The table includes 120,000 to 150,000 clones, about 12% detected once. This clone was observed at least ten times. Its target is unknown. Sequencing was performed on central memory CD4+ T cells from blood. This TCR was recovered from a man aged 18 to 29 with type 1 diabetes. V is TRBV4-2 and J is TRBJ2-1, with D maybe TRBD2 (7 bases). This CDR3 reads CASSQGYAGATYNEQFF. CDR3 bases: TGTGCCAGCAGCCAAGGATACGCGGGGGCCACCTACAATGAGCAGTTCTTC.